The clone carrying this TCR beta chain was detected ten times or more. Healthy controls comprised blood bank volunteers in Maryland, USA. PBMCs numbering 2 million and stored at -80 C yielded the unsorted libraries. The authors made cDNA by 5'RACE with 10-nucleotide random UMIs. Sequencing of 15-18 subjects in each run yielded over 170 million TCR-beta sequences. A single record per CDR3 protein comes from TCRdb applying MiXCR to the 5' RACE reads. The data show 25,000 to 35,000 distinct CDR3 sequences, 9.5% to 15% seen once. The sample belongs to a study of neurological immune-mediated disorders. This CDR3 has 14 amino acids. The V gene's germline CDR1 is SGHRS and CDR2 YFSETQ. After removal of 4 bases from V and 2 bases from J, the junction contained 5 bases not matched to a gene.

The sample taken for sequencing was PBMCs. The source of this sequence is a man aged 60 to 69 in good health. This chain uses TRBV5-1 with TRBJ2-7; 8 nucleotides line up with TRBD1. The CDR3 here is CASSPRTGTYEQYF. The CDR3 region has the DNA TGCGCCAGCAGCCCGCGGACAGGGACCTACGAGCAGTACTTC.